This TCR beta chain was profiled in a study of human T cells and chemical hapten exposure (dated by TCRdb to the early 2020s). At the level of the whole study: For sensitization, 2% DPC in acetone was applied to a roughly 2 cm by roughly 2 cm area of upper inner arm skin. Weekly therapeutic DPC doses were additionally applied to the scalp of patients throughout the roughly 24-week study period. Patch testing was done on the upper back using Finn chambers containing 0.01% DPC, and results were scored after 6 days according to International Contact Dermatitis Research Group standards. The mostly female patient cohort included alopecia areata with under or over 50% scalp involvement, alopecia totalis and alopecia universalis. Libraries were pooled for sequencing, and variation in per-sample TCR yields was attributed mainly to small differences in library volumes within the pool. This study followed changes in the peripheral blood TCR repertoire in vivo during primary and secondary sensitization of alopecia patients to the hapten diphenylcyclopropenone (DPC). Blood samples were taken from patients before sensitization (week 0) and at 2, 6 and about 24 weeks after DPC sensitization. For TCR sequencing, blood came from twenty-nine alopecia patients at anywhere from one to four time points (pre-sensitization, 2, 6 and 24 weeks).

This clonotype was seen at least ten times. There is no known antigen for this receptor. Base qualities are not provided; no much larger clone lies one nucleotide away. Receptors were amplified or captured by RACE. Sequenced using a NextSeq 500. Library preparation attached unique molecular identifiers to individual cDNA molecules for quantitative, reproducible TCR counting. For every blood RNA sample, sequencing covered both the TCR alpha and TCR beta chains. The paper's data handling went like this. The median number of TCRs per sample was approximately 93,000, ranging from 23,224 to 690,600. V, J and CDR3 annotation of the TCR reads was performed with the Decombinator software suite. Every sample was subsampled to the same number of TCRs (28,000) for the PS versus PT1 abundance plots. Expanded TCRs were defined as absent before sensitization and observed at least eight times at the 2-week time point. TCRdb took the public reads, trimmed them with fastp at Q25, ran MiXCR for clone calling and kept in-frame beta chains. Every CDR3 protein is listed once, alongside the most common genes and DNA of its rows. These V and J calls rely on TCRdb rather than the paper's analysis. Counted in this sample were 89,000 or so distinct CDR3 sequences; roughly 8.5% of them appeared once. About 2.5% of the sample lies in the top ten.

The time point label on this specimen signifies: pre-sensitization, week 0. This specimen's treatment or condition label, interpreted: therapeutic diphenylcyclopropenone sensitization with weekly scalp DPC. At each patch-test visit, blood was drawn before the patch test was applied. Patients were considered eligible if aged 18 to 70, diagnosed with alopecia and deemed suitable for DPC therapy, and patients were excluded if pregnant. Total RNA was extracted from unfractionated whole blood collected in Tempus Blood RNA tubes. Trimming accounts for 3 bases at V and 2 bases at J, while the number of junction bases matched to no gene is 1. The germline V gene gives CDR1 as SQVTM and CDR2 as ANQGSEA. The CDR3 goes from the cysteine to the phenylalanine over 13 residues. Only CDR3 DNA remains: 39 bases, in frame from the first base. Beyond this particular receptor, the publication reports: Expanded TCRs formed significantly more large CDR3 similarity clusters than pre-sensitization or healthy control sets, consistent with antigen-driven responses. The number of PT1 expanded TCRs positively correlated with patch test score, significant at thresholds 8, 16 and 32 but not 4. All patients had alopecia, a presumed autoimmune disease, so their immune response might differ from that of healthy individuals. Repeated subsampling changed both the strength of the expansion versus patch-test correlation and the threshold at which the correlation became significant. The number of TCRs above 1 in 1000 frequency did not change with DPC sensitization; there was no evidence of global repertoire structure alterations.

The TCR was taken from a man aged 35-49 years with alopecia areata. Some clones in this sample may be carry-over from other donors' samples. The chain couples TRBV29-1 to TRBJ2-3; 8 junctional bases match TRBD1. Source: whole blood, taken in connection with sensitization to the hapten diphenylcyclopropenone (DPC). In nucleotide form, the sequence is TGCAGCGTTGACCAGGGGGCCACAGATACGCAGTATTTT. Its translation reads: CSVDQGATDTQYF.